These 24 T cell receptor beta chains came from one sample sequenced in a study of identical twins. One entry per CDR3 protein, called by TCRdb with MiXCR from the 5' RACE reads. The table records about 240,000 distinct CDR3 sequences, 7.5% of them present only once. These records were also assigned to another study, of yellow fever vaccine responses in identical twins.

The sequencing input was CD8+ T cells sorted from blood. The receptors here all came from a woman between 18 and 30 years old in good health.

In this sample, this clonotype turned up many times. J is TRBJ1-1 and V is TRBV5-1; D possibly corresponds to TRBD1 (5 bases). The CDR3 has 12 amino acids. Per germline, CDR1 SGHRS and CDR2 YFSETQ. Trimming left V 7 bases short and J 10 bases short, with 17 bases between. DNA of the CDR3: TGCGCCAGCCTTGGGGGTCGACGAAGAGCTTTCTTT. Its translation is CASLGGRRRAFF. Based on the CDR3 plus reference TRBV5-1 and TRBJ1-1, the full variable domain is KAGVTQTPRYLIKTRGQQVTLSCSPISGHRSVSWYQQTPGQGLQFLFEYFSETQRNKGNFPGRFSGRQFSNSRSEMNVSTLELGDSALYLCASLGGRRRAFFGQGTRLTVV.

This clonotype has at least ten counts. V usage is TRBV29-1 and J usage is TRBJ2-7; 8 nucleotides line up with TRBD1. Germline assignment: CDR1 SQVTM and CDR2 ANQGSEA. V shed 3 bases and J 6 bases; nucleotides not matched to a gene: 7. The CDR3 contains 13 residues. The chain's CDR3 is CSVETGDGTEQYF. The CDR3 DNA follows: TGCAGCGTTGAGACAGGGGACGGCACCGAGCAGTACTTC.

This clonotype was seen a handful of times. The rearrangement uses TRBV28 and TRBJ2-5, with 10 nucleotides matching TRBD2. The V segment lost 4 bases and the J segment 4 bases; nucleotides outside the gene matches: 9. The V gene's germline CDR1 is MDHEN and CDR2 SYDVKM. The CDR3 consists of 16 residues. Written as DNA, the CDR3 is TGTGCCAGCAGTTCGCTCGGGACTAGCGAGAGAGAGACCCAGTACTTC. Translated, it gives CASSSLGTSERETQYF.

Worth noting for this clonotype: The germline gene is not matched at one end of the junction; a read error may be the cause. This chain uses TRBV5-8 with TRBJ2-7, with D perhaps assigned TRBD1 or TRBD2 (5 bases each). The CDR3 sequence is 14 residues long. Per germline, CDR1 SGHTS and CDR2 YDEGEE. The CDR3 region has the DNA TGTGCCAGCAGCTTGTTCGAGGGGACCTACGAGAAGTACTTC. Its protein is CASSLFEGTYEKYF.

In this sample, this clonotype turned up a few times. CDR3 nucleotide sequence: TGTGCCAGCAAGGGGGAAGGGTGGATTGCGGAGCGCCTAGTTATTAATGAGCAGTTCTTC. Translating it yields CASKGEGWIAERLVINEQFF. The rearrangement joins TRBV11-1 to TRBJ2-1; maybe TRBD1 (6 bases). This CDR3 is built from 20 residues. Per germline, CDR1 SGHAT and CDR2 FQDESV (reference sequence). V lost 7 bases and J 7 bases, leaving 35 bases between the germline ends.

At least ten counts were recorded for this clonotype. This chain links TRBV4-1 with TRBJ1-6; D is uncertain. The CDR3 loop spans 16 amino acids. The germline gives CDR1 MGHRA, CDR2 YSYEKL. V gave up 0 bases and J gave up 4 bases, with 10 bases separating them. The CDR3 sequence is CASSQDRPDYNSPLHF. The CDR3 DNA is TGCGCCAGCAGCCAAGATCGCCCGGATTATAATTCACCCCTCCACTTT.

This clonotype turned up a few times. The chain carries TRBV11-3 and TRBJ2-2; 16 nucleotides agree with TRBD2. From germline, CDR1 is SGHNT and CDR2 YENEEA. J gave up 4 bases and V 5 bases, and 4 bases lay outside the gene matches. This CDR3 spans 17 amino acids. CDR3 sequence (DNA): TGTGCCAGCAGCCCGGGACTAGCGGGAGGGCCCACCGGGGAGCTGTTTTTT. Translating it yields CASSPGLAGGPTGELFF.

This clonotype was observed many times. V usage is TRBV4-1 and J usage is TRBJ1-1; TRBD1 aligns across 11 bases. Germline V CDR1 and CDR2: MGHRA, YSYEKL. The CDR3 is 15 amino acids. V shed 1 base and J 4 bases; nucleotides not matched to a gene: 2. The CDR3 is CASSQAGTGGTEAFF. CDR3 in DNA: TGCGCCAGCAGCCAAGCCGGGACAGGGGGCACTGAAGCTTTCTTT.

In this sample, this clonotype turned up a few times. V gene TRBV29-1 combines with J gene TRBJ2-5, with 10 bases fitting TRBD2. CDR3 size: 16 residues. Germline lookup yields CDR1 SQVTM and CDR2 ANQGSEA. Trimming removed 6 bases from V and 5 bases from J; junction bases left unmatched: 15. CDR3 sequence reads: CSVEPGSGRAWETQYF. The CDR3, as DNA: TGCAGCGTAGAACCGGGGAGCGGGAGGGCCTGGGAGACCCAGTACTTC.

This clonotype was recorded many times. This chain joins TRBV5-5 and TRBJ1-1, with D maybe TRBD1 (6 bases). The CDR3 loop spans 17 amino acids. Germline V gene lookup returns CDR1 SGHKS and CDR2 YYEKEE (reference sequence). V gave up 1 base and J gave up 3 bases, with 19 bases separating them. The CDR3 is CASSLNRARSLDTEAFF. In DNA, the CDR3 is TGTGCCAGCAGCTTGAACAGGGCCAGGTCTTTGGACACTGAAGCTTTCTTT.

The CDR3 sequence: CASWDRVYNEQFF. The CDR3 coding sequence is TGTGCCAGCTGGGACAGGGTATACAATGAGCAGTTCTTC. The V gene is TRBV6-1, the J gene TRBJ2-1; 9 nucleotides align to TRBD1. After removal of 8 bases from V and 4 bases from J, the junction contained 3 bases not matched to a gene. Per the germline V gene, CDR1 is MNHNS and CDR2 is SASEGT. This CDR3 contains 13 residues.

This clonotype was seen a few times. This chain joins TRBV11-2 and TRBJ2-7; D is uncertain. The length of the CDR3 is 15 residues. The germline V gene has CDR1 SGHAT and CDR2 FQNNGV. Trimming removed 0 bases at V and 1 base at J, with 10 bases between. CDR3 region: CASSLEALGSYEQYV. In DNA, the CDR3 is TGTGCCAGCAGCTTAGAGGCTCTCGGTTCCTACGAGCAGTACGTC.

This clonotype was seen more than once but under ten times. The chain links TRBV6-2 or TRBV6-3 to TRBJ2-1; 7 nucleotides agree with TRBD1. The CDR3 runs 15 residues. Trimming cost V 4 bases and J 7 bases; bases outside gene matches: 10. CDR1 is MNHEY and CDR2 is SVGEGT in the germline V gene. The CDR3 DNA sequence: TGTGCCAGCAGTTCCCCTCCAAACAGGGGAAATGAGCAGTTCTTC. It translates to CASSSPPNRGNEQFF.

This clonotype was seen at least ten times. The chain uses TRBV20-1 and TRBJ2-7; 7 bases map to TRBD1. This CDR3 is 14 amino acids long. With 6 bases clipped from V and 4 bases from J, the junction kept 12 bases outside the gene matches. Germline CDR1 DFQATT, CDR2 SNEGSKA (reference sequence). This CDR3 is CSASYTGQTYEQYF. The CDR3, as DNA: TGCAGTGCCAGTTATACGGGACAGACATACGAGCAGTACTTC.

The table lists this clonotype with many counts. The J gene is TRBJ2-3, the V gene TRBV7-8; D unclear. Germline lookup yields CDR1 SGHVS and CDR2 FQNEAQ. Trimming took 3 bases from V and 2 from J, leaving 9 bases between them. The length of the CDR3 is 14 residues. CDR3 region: CASSFDGVTDTQYF. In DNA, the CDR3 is TGTGCCAGCAGCTTCGACGGAGTCACAGATACGCAGTATTTT.

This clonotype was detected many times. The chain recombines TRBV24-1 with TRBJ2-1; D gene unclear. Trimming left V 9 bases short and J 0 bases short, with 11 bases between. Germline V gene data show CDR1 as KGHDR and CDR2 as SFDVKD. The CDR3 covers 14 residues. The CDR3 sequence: CATGPSSSYNEQFF. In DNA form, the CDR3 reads TGTGCCACCGGGCCTTCAAGCTCCTACAATGAGCAGTTCTTC.

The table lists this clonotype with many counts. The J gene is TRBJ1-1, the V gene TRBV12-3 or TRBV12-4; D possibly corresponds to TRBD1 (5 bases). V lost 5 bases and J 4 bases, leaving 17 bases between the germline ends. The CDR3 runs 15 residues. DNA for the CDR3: TGTGCCAGCAGTCCACCTTCGGGGGGGGGCACTGAAGCTTTCTTT. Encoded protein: CASSPPSGGGTEAFF.

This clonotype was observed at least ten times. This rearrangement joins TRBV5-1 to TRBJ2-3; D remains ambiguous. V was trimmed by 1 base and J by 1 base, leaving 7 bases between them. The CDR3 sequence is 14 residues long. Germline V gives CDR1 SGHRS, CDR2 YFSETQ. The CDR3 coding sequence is TGCGCCAGCAGCTTGTCTCTCGGCACAGATACGCAGTATTTT. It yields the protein CASSLSLGTDTQYF. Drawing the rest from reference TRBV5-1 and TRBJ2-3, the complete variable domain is KAGVTQTPRYLIKTRGQQVTLSCSPISGHRSVSWYQQTPGQGLQFLFEYFSETQRNKGNFPGRFSGRQFSNSRSEMNVSTLELGDSALYLCASSLSLGTDTQYFGPGTRLTVL.

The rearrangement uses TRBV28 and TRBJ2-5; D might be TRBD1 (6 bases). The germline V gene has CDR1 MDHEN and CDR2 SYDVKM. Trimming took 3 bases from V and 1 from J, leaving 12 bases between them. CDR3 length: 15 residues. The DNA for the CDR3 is TGTGCCAGCAGTTTTCTGGGACATATCCAAGAGACCCAGTACTTC. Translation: CASSFLGHIQETQYF.

The CDR3 bases are TGTGCCACCAGTGATTTGGTAAGCGGGAGGGTCGATGAGCAGTTCTTC. Protein sequence: CATSDLVSGRVDEQFF. This rearrangement joins TRBV24-1 to TRBJ2-1; 10 positions match TRBD2. This CDR3 is 16 amino acids long. J lost 8 bases, V lost 0 bases, and 6 bases had no gene match. Per the germline V gene, CDR1 is KGHDR and CDR2 is SFDVKD.

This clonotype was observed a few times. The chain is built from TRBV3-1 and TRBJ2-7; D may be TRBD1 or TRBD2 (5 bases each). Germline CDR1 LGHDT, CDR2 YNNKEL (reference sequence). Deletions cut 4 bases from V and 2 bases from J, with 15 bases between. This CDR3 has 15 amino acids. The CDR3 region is CASSPREGRAYEQYF. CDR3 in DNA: TGTGCCAGCAGCCCCCGAGAGGGGCGCGCCTACGAGCAGTACTTC.

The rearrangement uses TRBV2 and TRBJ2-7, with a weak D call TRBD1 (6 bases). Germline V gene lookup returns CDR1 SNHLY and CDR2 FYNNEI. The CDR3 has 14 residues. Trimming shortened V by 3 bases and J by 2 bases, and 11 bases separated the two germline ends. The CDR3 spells CASSDNRDPYEQYV. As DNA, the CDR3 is TGTGCCAGCAGTGACAACAGGGACCCCTACGAGCAGTACGTC.

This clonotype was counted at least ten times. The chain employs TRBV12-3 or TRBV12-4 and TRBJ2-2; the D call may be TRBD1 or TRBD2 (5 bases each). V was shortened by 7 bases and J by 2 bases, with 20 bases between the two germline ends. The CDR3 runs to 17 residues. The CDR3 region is CASNTTPGTDNTGELFF. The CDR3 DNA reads TGTGCCAGCAACACTACACCCGGGACGGACAACACCGGGGAGCTGTTTTTT.

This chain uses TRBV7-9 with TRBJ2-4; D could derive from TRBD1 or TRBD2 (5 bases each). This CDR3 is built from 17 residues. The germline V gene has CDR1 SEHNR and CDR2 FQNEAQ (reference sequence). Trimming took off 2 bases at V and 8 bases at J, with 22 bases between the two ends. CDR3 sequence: CASSLSVEGPSFYIQYF. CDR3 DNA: TGTGCCAGCAGCTTATCGGTAGAGGGACCCAGTTTCTACATTCAGTACTTC. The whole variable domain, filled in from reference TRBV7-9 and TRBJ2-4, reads DTGVSQNPRHKITKRGQNVTFRCDPISEHNRLYWYRQTLGQGPEFLTYFQNEAQLEKSRLLSDRFSAERPKGSFSTLEIQRTEQGDSAMYLCASSLSVEGPSFYIQYFGAGTRLSVL.